This is a list of T cell receptor beta chains from one sample in a study of blood T cells in healthy people across ages. MiXCR, run by TCRdb on the 5' RACE reads, gives a single entry per CDR3 protein. This table has approximately 1,100,000 distinct CDR3 sequences, around 45% appearing once. Input material: blood. The source is a woman in her sixties or seventies in good health. Both conserved end residues are part of each CDR3. A D gene is named only where the DNA matches it firmly. Clone size is stated in some rows and not others, as once, few, many or a class when expanded.

clone_size,j_call,v_call,d_call,cdr3_aa,cdr3_nt
.,TRBJ2-5,TRBV18,.,CASSPIDETQYF,TGTGCCAGCTCACCAATAGATGAGACCCAGTACTTC
few,TRBJ1-4,TRBV7-9,TRBD1,CASSRQGAEKLFF,TGTGCCAGCAGCCGTCAGGGGGCGGAAAAACTGTTTTTT
.,TRBJ1-2,TRBV4-1,.,CASSQGNSLYGYTF,TGCGCCAGCAGCCAAGGAAACAGCCTCTATGGCTACACCTTC
.,TRBJ2-5,TRBV10-3,TRBD2,CAISERTSGSEHEYF,TGTGCCATCAGTGAAAGGACTAGCGGGAGCGAACACGAGTACTTC
few,TRBJ2-6,TRBV5-1,.,CASSLGFGSGANVLTF,TGCGCCAGCAGCTTGGGATTTGGCTCTGGGGCCAACGTCCTGACTTTC
.,TRBJ2-3,TRBV9,TRBD1,CASSVDRGYADTQYF,TGTGCCAGCAGCGTAGACAGGGGGTACGCAGATACGCAGTATTTT
few,TRBJ1-2,TRBV10-2,TRBD1,CASSERQGGYGYTF,TGCGCCAGCAGTGAGCGACAGGGCGGGTATGGCTACACCTTC
few,TRBJ2-7,TRBV20-1,.,CSANPAQPNYNEQYF,TGCAGTGCTAACCCGGCCCAACCAAATTACAATGAGCAGTACTTC
.,TRBJ1-1,TRBV10-3,.,CAISPRTATGTEAFF,TGTGCCATCAGTCCGAGGACTGCTACCGGCACTGAAGCTTTCTTT
.,TRBJ2-1,TRBV29-1,.,CSVTYYNEQFF,TGCAGCGTGACCTACTACAATGAGCAGTTCTTC
.,TRBJ2-5,TRBV2,.,CASSTLGYETQYF,TGTGCCAGCAGCACTCTAGGGTATGAGACCCAGTACTTC
.,TRBJ2-7,TRBV20-1,.,CSARGPTPYEQYF,TGCAGTGCGAGGGGACCGACCCCCTACGAGCAGTACTTC
.,TRBJ2-1,TRBV5-1,.,CASSFWQGHNSYNEQFF,TGCGCCAGCAGCTTCTGGCAGGGGCACAACTCCTACAATGAGCAGTTCTTC
few,TRBJ2-1,TRBV12-3/TRBV12-4,TRBD2,CASSRRTSGSDEQFF,TGTGCCAGCAGTCGAAGGACTAGCGGGAGCGATGAGCAGTTCTTC
.,TRBJ2-3,TRBV5-1,.,CASSLAGDGTQYF,TGCGCCAGCAGCTTGGCAGGGGATGGTACGCAGTATTTT
.,TRBJ2-7,TRBV9,.,CASSVLPGEAYEQYF,TGTGCCAGCAGCGTCCTCCCTGGAGAGGCCTACGAGCAGTACTTC
few,TRBJ2-3,TRBV9,.,CASSSLPQYF,TGTGCCAGCAGCTCACTTCCGCAGTATTTT
.,TRBJ2-7,TRBV20-1,.,CSALPGQQTYEQYF,TGCAGTGCCCTCCCGGGACAACAGACCTACGAGCAGTACTTC
.,TRBJ2-5,TRBV5-1,TRBD2,CASSMGLAGGETQYF,TGCGCCAGCAGCATGGGACTAGCGGGAGGAGAGACCCAGTACTTC
.,TRBJ2-3,TRBV21-1,.,CASSPRTSGFTDTQYF,TGTGCCAGCAGCCCTCGGACTAGCGGTTTCACAGATACGCAGTATTTT
.,TRBJ2-1,TRBV4-1,TRBD2,CASSQQTSGRPNEQFF,TGCGCCAGCAGCCAACAGACTAGCGGGAGACCCAATGAGCAGTTCTTC
many,TRBJ1-1,TRBV2,.,CASMRPPNTEAFF,TGTGCCAGCATGAGACCCCCGAACACTGAAGCTTTCTTT
.,TRBJ2-7,TRBV28,TRBD1,CASSSPGGQTYEQYF,TGTGCCAGCAGTTCCCCAGGGGGCCAAACCTACGAGCAGTACTTC
.,TRBJ2-3,TRBV20-1,TRBD1,CSARGQGVLDTQYF,TGCAGTGCTAGAGGGCAGGGGGTTTTGGATACGCAGTATTTT
.,TRBJ2-3,TRBV6-1,TRBD2,CASSLSGRAWSTDTQYF,TGTGCCAGCAGTCTTAGCGGGAGGGCCTGGAGCACAGATACGCAGTATTTT
.,TRBJ2-1,TRBV7-9,.,CSSSLETSGQFF,TGTTCCAGCAGCTTAGAGACTAGTGGGCAGTTCTTC
.,TRBJ2-2,TRBV5-1,.,CASSLLQGGTGELFF,TGCGCCAGCAGCTTGTTACAGGGCGGCACCGGGGAGCTGTTTTTT
few,TRBJ1-5,TRBV10-3,.,CAISEGFGDQPQHF,TGTGCCATCAGTGAGGGCTTCGGCGATCAGCCCCAGCATTTT
.,TRBJ2-1,TRBV20-1,TRBD2,CSARGGGSNEQFF,TGCAGTGCTAGAGGGGGGGGGTCAAATGAGCAGTTCTTC
.,TRBJ2-7,TRBV5-1,.,CASRRTTEVGEQYF,TGCGCCAGCAGGCGGACAACGGAAGTGGGAGAGCAGTACTTC
few,TRBJ2-1,TRBV28,.,CASSGVQTYNEQFF,TGTGCCAGCAGCGGGGTTCAAACCTACAATGAGCAGTTCTTC
few,TRBJ1-2,TRBV25-1,.,CASSDGGARGYTF,TGTGCCAGCAGTGACGGGGGGGCGCGTGGCTACACCTTC
few,TRBJ2-7,TRBV13,TRBD1,CASSYTGTGYYEQYF,TGTGCCAGCAGCTATACCGGGACAGGGTACTACGAGCAGTACTTC
.,TRBJ2-5,TRBV30,.,CAWSEGTQYF,TGTGCCTGGAGTGAAGGGACCCAGTACTTC
.,TRBJ2-7,TRBV15,.,CATSIERFYEQYF,TGTGCCACCAGCATCGAGAGGTTCTACGAGCAGTACTTC
.,TRBJ1-2,TRBV3-1,.,CASSQGSPNYGYTF,TGTGCCAGCAGCCAAGGGAGTCCTAACTATGGCTACACCTTC
.,TRBJ1-5,TRBV2,TRBD1,CASNRGPTQPQHF,TGTGCCAGCAACAGGGGACCCACTCAGCCCCAGCATTTT
.,TRBJ2-7,TRBV6-1,.,CASSETRDSYEQYF,TGTGCCAGCAGTGAGACCAGGGATTCCTACGAGCAGTACTTC
.,TRBJ2-5,TRBV7-9,TRBD2,CASSFSGFQETQYF,TGTGCCAGCAGCTTTAGCGGGTTCCAAGAGACCCAGTACTTC
.,TRBJ2-3,TRBV4-1,.,CASSHVADTQYF,TGCGCCAGCAGCCATGTGGCAGATACGCAGTATTTT
few,TRBJ2-1,TRBV10-2,.,CASSEPRDPGGNEQFF,TGCGCCAGCAGTGAGCCCCGGGATCCGGGCGGGAATGAGCAGTTCTTC
.,TRBJ2-1,TRBV20-1,.,CSARSHLAAQGGGYNEQFF,TGCAGTGCTAGATCCCACCTAGCGGCCCAAGGGGGGGGCTACAATGAGCAGTTCTTC
.,TRBJ2-4,TRBV28,.,CASSLSPHLQYF,TGTGCCAGCAGTTTATCTCCCCACCTTCAGTACTTC
few,TRBJ2-3,TRBV7-9,TRBD2,CASSSIAGETDTQYF,TGTGCCAGCAGCTCCATAGCGGGAGAAACAGATACGCAGTATTTT
.,TRBJ2-7,TRBV28,TRBD2,CANSLLAGSYEQYF,TGTGCCAACAGTTTACTAGCGGGGTCCTACGAGCAGTACTTC
.,TRBJ1-4,TRBV7-6,.,CASSLDGRGGEKLFF,TGTGCCAGCAGCTTAGATGGCAGGGGAGGTGAAAAACTGTTTTTT
few,TRBJ1-2,TRBV27,.,CASSLGAPLNYGYTF,TGTGCCAGCAGTTTAGGAGCGCCTCTAAACTATGGCTACACCTTC
.,TRBJ1-6,TRBV3-1,TRBD1,CASSPTGNSNSPLHF,TGTGCCAGCAGCCCGACAGGGAACAGTAATTCACCCCTCCACTTT
.,TRBJ2-7,TRBV3-1,TRBD1,CASSQGSGGLYGQYF,TGTGCCAGCAGCCAAGGGTCAGGGGGTCTATACGGGCAGTACTTC
.,TRBJ1-6,TRBV6-6,.,CASRSGSPLHF,TGTGCCAGCAGGTCTGGTTCACCCCTCCACTTT
few,TRBJ2-1,TRBV6-5,.,CASSRTRNLHNEQFF,TGTGCCAGCAGTCGGACCAGAAATCTTCACAATGAGCAGTTCTTC
.,TRBJ2-7,TRBV20-1,TRBD2,CSARDRGSGISFSYEQYF,TGCAGTGCTAGAGATCGAGGTAGCGGGATATCCTTTTCCTACGAGCAGTACTTC